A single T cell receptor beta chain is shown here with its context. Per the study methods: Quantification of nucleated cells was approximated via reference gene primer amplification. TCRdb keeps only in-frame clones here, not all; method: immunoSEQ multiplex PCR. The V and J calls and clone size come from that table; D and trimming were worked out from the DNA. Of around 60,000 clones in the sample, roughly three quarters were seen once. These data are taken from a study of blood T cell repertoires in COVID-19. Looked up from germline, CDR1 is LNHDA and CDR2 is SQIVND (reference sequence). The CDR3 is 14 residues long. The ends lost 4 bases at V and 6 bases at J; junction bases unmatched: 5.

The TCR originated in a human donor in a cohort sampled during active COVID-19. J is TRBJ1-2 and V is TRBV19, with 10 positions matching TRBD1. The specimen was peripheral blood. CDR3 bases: TGTGCCAGTAGTAGAGACAGGGGGCGAGATGGCTACACCTTC. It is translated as CASSRDRGRDGYTF.